The clone carrying this TCR beta chain was found a few times. Its antigen remains unidentified. This CDR3 is 13 amino acids long. CDR1 is MNHEY and CDR2 is SMNVEV in the germline V gene (reference sequence). V was shortened by 4 bases and J by 4 bases, with 10 bases between the two germline ends. This sample is part of a study of T cell repertoires in cytomegalovirus infection. Background on the study: From public TCR beta signatures came an indication of both CMV infection and matching HLA type.

Whole-study results and caveats: The ex vivo response was dominated by HLA-C-restricted CMV-specific TCR beta clonotypes.

In TCRdb, the reads were re-called with MiXCR into one record per CDR3 protein. This table has roughly 110,000 distinct CDR3 sequences, under 35% appearing once. The source was CD8+ T cells from cultured PBMCs, collected from culture after CMV antigen stimulation. The V and J genes are TRBV27 and TRBJ1-2, with D perhaps matching TRBD1 (5 bases). The TCR originated in a human donor in good health (CMV status not recorded). Some clones in this sample may be carry-over from other donors' samples. CDR3 DNA sequence: TGTGCCAGCAGTTATGGGGCTAGCTATGGCTACACCTTC. Encoded protein: CASSYGASYGYTF.